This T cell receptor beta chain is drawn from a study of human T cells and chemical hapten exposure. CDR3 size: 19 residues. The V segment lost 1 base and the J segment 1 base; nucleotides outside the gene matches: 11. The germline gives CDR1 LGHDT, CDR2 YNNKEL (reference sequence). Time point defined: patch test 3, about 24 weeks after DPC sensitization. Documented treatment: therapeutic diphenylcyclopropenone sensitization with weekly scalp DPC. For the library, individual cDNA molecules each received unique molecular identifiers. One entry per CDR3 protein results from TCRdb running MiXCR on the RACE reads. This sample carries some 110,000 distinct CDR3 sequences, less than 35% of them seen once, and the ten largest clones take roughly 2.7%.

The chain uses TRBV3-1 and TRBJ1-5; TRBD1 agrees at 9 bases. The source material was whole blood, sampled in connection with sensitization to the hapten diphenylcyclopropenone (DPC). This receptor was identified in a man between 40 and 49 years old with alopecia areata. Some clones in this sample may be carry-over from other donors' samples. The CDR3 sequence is CASSQGSDRGMRSNQPQHF. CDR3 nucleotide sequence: TGTGCCAGCAGCCAAGGATCGGACAGGGGCATGAGAAGCAATCAGCCCCAGCATTTT.